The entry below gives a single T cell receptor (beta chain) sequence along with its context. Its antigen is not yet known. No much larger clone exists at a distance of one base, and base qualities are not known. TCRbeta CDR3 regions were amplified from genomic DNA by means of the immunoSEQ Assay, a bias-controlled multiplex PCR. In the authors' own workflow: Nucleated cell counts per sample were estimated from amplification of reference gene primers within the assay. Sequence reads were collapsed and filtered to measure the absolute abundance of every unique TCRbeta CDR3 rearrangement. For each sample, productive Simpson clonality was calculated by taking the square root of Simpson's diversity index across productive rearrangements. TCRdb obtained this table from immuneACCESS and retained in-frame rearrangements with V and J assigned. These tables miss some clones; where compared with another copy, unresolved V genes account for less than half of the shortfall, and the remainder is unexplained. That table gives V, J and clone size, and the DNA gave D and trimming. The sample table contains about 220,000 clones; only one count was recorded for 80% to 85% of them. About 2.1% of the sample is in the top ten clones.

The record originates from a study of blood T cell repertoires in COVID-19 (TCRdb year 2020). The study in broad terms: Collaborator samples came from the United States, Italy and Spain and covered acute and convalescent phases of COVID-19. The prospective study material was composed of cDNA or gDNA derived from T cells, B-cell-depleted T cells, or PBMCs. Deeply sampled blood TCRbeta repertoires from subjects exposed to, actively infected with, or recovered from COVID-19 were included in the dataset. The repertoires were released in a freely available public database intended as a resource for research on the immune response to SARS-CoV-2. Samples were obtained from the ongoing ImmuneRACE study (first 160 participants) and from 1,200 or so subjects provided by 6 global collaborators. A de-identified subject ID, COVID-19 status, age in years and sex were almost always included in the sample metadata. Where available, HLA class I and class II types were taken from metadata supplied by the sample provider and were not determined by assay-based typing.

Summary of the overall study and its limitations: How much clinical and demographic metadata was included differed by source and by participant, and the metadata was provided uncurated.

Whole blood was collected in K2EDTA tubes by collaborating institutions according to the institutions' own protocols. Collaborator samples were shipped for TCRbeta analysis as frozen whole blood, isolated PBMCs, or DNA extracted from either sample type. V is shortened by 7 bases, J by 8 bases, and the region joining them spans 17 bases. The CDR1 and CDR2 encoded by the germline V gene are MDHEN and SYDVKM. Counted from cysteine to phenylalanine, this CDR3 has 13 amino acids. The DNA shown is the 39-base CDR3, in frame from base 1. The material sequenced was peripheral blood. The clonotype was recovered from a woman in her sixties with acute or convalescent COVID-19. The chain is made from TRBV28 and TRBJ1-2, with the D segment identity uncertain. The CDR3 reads CASTEVSPRGYTF. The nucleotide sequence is TGTGCCAGCACAGAGGTCAGCCCTAGGGGCTACACCTTC.